Below, 29 T cell receptor beta chains from the same sample are listed, as sequenced in a study of shared clonotypes between healthy human individuals. Libraries were prepared by immunoSEQ multiplex PCR; TCRdb keeps only in-frame clonotypes and omits some of them. The sample lists about 1.1 million clones; 60% to 85% were seen once. Sample: memory CD4+ T cells from PBMCs. Subset in this sample: CD45RA-negative fraction. The receptors come from a man between 18 and 35 years old in good health. Some clones in this sample may be carry-over from other donors' samples.

Of note for this clone: The junction departs from germline at one end; a sequencing error may be responsible. The chain carries TRBV9 and TRBJ2-1, with D tentatively TRBD2 (6 bases). CDR3 size: 15 residues. Germline values: CDR1 SGDLS, CDR2 YYNGEE. The CDR3: CASSVGWDSYDEQFF. CDR3 in DNA: TGTGCCAGCAGCGTAGGTTGGGACTCCTACGATGAGCAGTTCTTC.

V usage is TRBV10-3 and J usage is TRBJ2-5; D is unclear. The CDR3 runs 18 residues. Trimming removed 0 bases from V and 5 bases from J, with 22 bases in between. Per germline, CDR1 ENHRY and CDR2 SYGVKD. The CDR3 protein is CAISESNSDRAWVETQYF. In nucleotides, the CDR3 is TGTGCCATCAGTGAGTCGAATTCGGACCGGGCATGGGTGGAGACCCAGTACTTC.

This chain uses TRBV5-1 with TRBJ2-7; the D gene is possibly TRBD2 (6 bases). CDR3 length: 17 residues. V was clipped by 3 bases and J by 0 bases, with 19 bases between them. The germline V gene has CDR1 SGHRS and CDR2 YFSETQ. The CDR3 protein is CASSSRLEPAGSYEQYF. CDR3 sequence (DNA): TGCGCCAGCAGCTCCCGACTAGAACCGGCGGGCTCCTACGAGCAGTACTTC.

The V gene is TRBV5-6, the J gene TRBJ2-5, with TRBD1 matching 9 bases. This CDR3 has 15 residues. V shed 4 bases and J 5 bases; nucleotides not matched to a gene: 9. Germline lookup yields CDR1 SGHDT and CDR2 YYEEEE. This chain's CDR3 is CASSNLQGAGETQYF. For the CDR3, the DNA is TGTGCCAGCAGCAACTTACAGGGGGCGGGGGAGACCCAGTACTTC. The full variable domain, its missing parts supplied by reference TRBV5-6 and TRBJ2-5, is DAGVTQSPTHLIKTRGQQVTLRCSPKSGHDTVSWYQQALGQGPQFIFQYYEEEERQRGNFPDRFSGHQFPNYSSELNVNALLLGDSALYLCASSNLQGAGETQYFGPGTRLLVL.

The V and J genes are TRBV28 and TRBJ2-4; the D is unclear. There are 14 residues in the CDR3. Germline CDR1 and CDR2: MDHEN and SYDVKM. V was cut by 7 bases and J by 0 bases, with 10 bases left in between. The CDR3, as DNA: TGTGCCAGCACCCCCCCGGGAGCCAAAAACATTCAGTACTTC. Translation gives CASTPPGAKNIQYF.

This clone has only one observation. The genes are TRBV7-9 and TRBJ2-2, with a tentative D call TRBD1 (7 bases). V was trimmed by 10 bases and J by 6 bases, leaving 21 bases between them. Germline loops: CDR1 SEHNR, CDR2 FQNEAQ (reference sequence). This CDR3 region has 15 residues. The CDR3 spells CANVKGAPGAGELFF. CDR3 DNA: TGTGCCAACGTCAAGGGGGCGCCGGGGGCCGGGGAGCTGTTTTTT.

In the case of this clone: Additional DNA sequences in this sample encode the identical CDR3. This chain links TRBV7-2 with TRBJ2-7; D tentatively reads TRBD1 or TRBD2 (5 bases each). This CDR3 is 14 amino acids long. V lost 5 bases and J lost 0, with 11 bases in between. CDR1 is SGHTA and CDR2 is FQGNSA in the germline V gene. CDR3 in amino acids: CASSPRGNSYEQYF. CDR3 DNA: TGTGCCAGCAGCCCCCGGGGCAACTCCTACGAGCAGTACTTC.

The V and J genes are TRBV2 and TRBJ2-4, with 12 bases identical to TRBD2. Germline V gene lookup returns CDR1 SNHLY and CDR2 FYNNEI. The CDR3 runs 15 residues. J was trimmed by 7 bases and V by 6 bases; bases with no gene match: 7. The CDR3: CASSALGTSGNIQYF. Written as DNA, the CDR3 is TGTGCCAGCAGCGCCCTCGGGACTAGCGGGAACATTCAGTACTTC.

The CDR3 is CASRGGRALPDTQYF. The DNA of the CDR3 is TGCGCCAGCAGAGGTGGGAGGGCCCTCCCAGATACGCAGTATTTT. The chain is built from TRBV5-1 and TRBJ2-3; TRBD2 agrees at 7 bases. Germline V CDR1 and CDR2: SGHRS, YFSETQ. This CDR3 region has 15 residues. The V and J ends lost 5 bases and 4 bases, in that order; junction bases with no gene match: 10.

CDR3 nucleotide sequence: TGTGCCAGCAGCCCCCCTTGGGCAGGGGAGGATGGCTACACCTTC. Amino acids: CASSPPWAGEDGYTF. This chain connects TRBV7-9 to TRBJ1-2; D may be TRBD1 (6 bases). V shed 5 bases and J shed 6 bases, with 19 bases lying between them. The CDR3 loop spans 15 amino acids. CDR1 SEHNR and CDR2 FQNEAQ come from the germline V gene (reference sequence).

CDR3 nucleotides: TGTGCCAGCAGTCCCCCCGGGGGGATTTCGGGAAGTACGCAGTATTTT. This translates into CASSPPGGISGSTQYF. J is TRBJ2-3 and V is TRBV28, with 7 bases fitting TRBD2. After removal of 5 bases from V and 8 bases from J, the junction contained 16 bases not matched to a gene. The germline V gene has CDR1 MDHEN and CDR2 SYDVKM. This CDR3 is built from 16 residues.

The chain employs TRBV29-1 and TRBJ2-3, with D hard to call. Per the germline V gene, CDR1 is SQVTM and CDR2 is ANQGSEA. Trimming took off 4 bases at V and 2 bases at J, with 10 bases between the two ends. CDR3 length: 13 residues. The CDR3 is CSVATGFTDTQYF. CDR3 sequence (DNA): TGCAGCGTTGCTACCGGGTTCACAGATACGCAGTATTTT.

The J gene is TRBJ1-5, the V gene TRBV6-4; D unresolved. Germline CDR1 reads MRHNA; CDR2 reads SNTAGT. The CDR3 runs to 13 residues. Deletions cut 6 bases from V and 0 bases from J, with 6 bases between. CDR3 loop: CASSLDSNQPQHF. In nucleotides, the CDR3 is TGTGCCAGCAGCCTAGATAGCAATCAGCCCCAGCATTTT.

The chain recombines TRBV15 with TRBJ2-3, with 8 bases lining up with TRBD1. Losses at the gene ends were 1 base for V and 6 bases for J; bases not matched to a gene: 3. The CDR3 consists of 14 residues. The germline gives CDR1 LNHNV, CDR2 YYDKDF (reference sequence). The CDR3 DNA reads as TGTGCCACCAGCAGAGGGACAGGGAGGGATACGCAGTATTTT. Amino acid sequence: CATSRGTGRDTQYF.

The V call is TRBV30, the J call TRBJ1-5; a possible D gene is TRBD1 (6 bases). Germline loops: CDR1 GTSNPN, CDR2 SVGIG (reference sequence). The V end lost 1 base, the J end lost 7 bases, and 11 bases lay between the germline ends. This CDR3 has 13 residues. The CDR3, as DNA: TGTGCCTGGAGTGCAGGGGTCAGGCAGCCCCAGCATTTT. Its protein is CAWSAGVRQPQHF.

This clone was found a few times. The V gene is TRBV9, the J gene TRBJ1-1; a possible D gene is TRBD1 (5 bases). Germline assignment: CDR1 SGDLS and CDR2 YYNGEE. The length of the CDR3 is 16 residues. V lost 0 bases, J lost 2 bases, and 14 bases lay in between. The CDR3, as DNA: TGTGCCAGCAGCGTAGCGTCAGGGTCGATCAACACTGAAGCTTTCTTT. It is translated as CASSVASGSINTEAFF.

The V call is TRBV27, the J call TRBJ2-7; D not resolved. Trimming cost V 9 bases and J 0 bases, with 3 bases left between them. The CDR3 spans 10 residues. Germline CDR1 MNHEY, CDR2 SMNVEV (reference sequence). The CDR3 loop reads CARSSYEQYF. The CDR3 bases are TGTGCCAGGAGCTCCTACGAGCAGTACTTC.

The genes are TRBV29-1 and TRBJ1-2; weak D call: TRBD1 (5 bases). The germline V and J ends were trimmed by 3 bases and 8 bases, with 16 bases remaining between them. In germline, CDR1 is SQVTM, CDR2 ANQGSEA. This CDR3 has 13 amino acids. The CDR3, as DNA: TGCAGCGTTGAGACATCGCTTGAGGGGGGCTACACCTTC. Translating gives CSVETSLEGGYTF.

V is TRBV18 and J is TRBJ1-2; 7 positions agree with TRBD1. CDR3 length: 17 amino acids. The germline V gene has CDR1 KGHSH and CDR2 LQKENI. V shed 3 bases, J shed 5 bases, and the junction held 15 bases outside the gene matches. CDR3 sequence reads: CASSPLNLGQTGYGYTF. The CDR3 bases are TGTGCCAGCTCACCTCTTAATTTGGGACAGACGGGGTATGGCTACACCTTC.

V and J are TRBV15 and TRBJ2-5; no definite D call. The V end lost 1 base, the J end lost 2 bases, and 14 bases lay between the germline ends. Germline V gene data show CDR1 as LNHNV and CDR2 as YYDKDF (reference sequence). CDR3 size: 16 residues. This chain's CDR3 is CATSRVGGRTQETQYF. DNA of the CDR3: TGTGCCACCAGCAGAGTTGGCGGCAGAACGCAAGAGACCCAGTACTTC. The full variable domain, rest sourced from reference TRBV15 and TRBJ2-5, is DAMVIQNPRYQVTQFGKPVTLSCSQTLNHNVMYWYQQKSSQAPKLLFHYYDKDFNNEADTPDNFQSRRPNTSFCFLDIRSPGLGDTAMYLCATSRVGGRTQETQYFGPGTRLLVL.

V usage is TRBV9 and J usage is TRBJ2-1; 8 nucleotides align to TRBD2. The V segment lost 3 bases and the J segment 9 bases; nucleotides outside the gene matches: 5. CDR1 and CDR2 (germline): SGDLS, YYNGEE. This CDR3 has 13 residues. CDR3 loop: CASSGPGTSEQFF. The CDR3 bases are TGTGCCAGCAGCGGGCCTGGGACTAGTGAGCAGTTCTTC.

The V and J genes are TRBV5-1 and TRBJ2-7; perhaps TRBD2 as D (5 bases). Germline V gives CDR1 SGHRS, CDR2 YFSETQ. V lost 3 bases and J lost 3, with 16 bases in between. The CDR3 loop spans 15 amino acids. CDR3 protein: CASSSPFERVYEQYF. The CDR3 bases are TGCGCCAGCAGCTCTCCCTTCGAGAGGGTCTACGAGCAGTACTTC.

The table lists this clone with a few counts. The chain links TRBV4-2 to TRBJ1-2, with D possibly matching TRBD1 (6 bases). CDR1 and CDR2 (germline): LGHNA, YNFKEQ. The CDR3 runs to 20 residues. V shed 0 bases and J shed 5 bases, with 28 bases lying between them. The CDR3 loop is CASSQDSRSWRGGRGYGYTF. In DNA form, the CDR3 reads TGTGCCAGCAGCCAAGATTCCCGGTCGTGGAGGGGGGGAAGAGGGTATGGCTACACCTTC.

The V gene is TRBV7-2, the J gene TRBJ2-3; 8 positions agree with TRBD2. From germline, CDR1 is SGHTA and CDR2 FQGNSA. Trimming cost V 3 bases and J 7 bases; bases outside gene matches: 12. CDR3 size: 16 residues. CDR3 in amino acids: CASSFKRSGSLYTQYF. In DNA form, the CDR3 reads TGTGCCAGCAGCTTTAAGAGGAGCGGGAGTCTGTATACGCAGTATTTT.

This chain uses TRBV6-5 with TRBJ2-7; D possibly corresponds to TRBD1 (5 bases). Germline loops: CDR1 MNHEY, CDR2 SVGAGI. Trimming cost V 2 bases and J 0 bases, with 8 bases left between them. This CDR3 has 14 residues. The CDR3 DNA reads as TGTGCCAGCAGTTACACGACAGACTCCTACGAGCAGTACTTC. Amino acid sequence: CASSYTTDSYEQYF.

This chain uses TRBV6-1 with TRBJ1-5; the D is unclear. Per the germline V gene, CDR1 is MNHNS and CDR2 is SASEGT. Between the trimmed V and J ends, which lost 4 bases and 2 bases, there was a span of 9 bases. CDR3 size: 14 residues. CDR3 sequence (DNA): TGTGCCAGCAGTGGGGTTAATCGCAATCAGCCCCAGCATTTT. Its protein is CASSGVNRNQPQHF.

This clone was recorded a few times. The sample carries other DNA sequences with the same CDR3. The chain has TRBV2 and TRBJ1-2; 8 bases map to TRBD1. CDR1 and CDR2 from the germline V gene are SNHLY and FYNNEI. CDR3 length: 13 residues. V lost 4 bases and J lost 7; bases outside the gene matches: 5. The CDR3 is CASSGTGKGGYTF. The DNA for the CDR3 is TGTGCCAGCAGTGGGACAGGGAAGGGTGGCTACACCTTC.

The V and J genes are TRBV6-6 and TRBJ2-3; 8 nucleotides agree with TRBD1. This CDR3 has 14 residues. Germline V gene sequence: CDR1 MNHNY, CDR2 SVGAGI (reference sequence). Germline trimming cut 6 bases from V and 6 bases from J; bases unmatched to any gene: 8. CDR3 sequence (DNA): TGTGCCAGCAGGGACAGGGCATGGGTGGATACGCAGTATTTT. This encodes CASRDRAWVDTQYF.

This clone has just one count. The chain couples TRBV28 to TRBJ1-2; no firm D call. V was clipped by 5 bases and J by 4 bases, with 11 bases between them. The V gene's germline CDR1 is MDHEN and CDR2 SYDVKM. This CDR3 comprises 13 residues. The CDR3 loop reads CASSPTGSYGYTF. DNA of the CDR3: TGTGCCAGCAGTCCCACCGGGAGCTATGGCTACACCTTC.